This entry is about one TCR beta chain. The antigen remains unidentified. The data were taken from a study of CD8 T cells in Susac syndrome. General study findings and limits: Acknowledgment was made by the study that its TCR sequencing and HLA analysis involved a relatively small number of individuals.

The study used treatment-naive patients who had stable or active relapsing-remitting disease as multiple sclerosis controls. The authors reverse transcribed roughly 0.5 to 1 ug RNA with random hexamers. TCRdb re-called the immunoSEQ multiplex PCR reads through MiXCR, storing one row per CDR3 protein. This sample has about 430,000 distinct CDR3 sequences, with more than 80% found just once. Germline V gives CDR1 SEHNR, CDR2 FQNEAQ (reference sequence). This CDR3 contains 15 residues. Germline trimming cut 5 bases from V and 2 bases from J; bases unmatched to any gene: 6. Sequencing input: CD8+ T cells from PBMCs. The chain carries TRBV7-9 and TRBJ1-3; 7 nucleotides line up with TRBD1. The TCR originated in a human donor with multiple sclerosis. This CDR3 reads CASSLDRVAGNTIYF. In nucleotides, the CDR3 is TGTGCCAGCAGCCTTGACAGGGTCGCTGGAAACACCATATATTTT.